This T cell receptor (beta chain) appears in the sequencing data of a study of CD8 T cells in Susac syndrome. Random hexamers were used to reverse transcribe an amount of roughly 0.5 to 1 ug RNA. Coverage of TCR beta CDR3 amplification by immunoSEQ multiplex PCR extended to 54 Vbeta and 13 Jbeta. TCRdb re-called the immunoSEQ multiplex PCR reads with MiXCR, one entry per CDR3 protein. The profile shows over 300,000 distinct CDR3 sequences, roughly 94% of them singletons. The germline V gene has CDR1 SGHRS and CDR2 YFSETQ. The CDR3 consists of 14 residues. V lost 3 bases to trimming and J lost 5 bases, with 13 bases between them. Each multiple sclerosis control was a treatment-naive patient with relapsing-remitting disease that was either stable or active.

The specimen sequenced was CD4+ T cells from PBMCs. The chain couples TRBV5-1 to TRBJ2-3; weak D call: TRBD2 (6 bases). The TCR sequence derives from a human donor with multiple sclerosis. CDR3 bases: TGCGCCAGCAGCTCAACGGGAGCGGGAGATACGCAGTATTTT. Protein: CASSSTGAGDTQYF.